The clone carrying this T cell receptor (beta chain) was observed a handful of times. Its antigen is undetermined. Data came from immunoSEQ multiplex PCR; TCRdb stores just in-frame clones and leaves some out. The table records 130,000 to 150,000 clones, more than 85% of them present only once. The data belong to a study of T cell responses to AZD1222 COVID-19 vaccine. Whole-study findings and limits: There were mostly white British donors and more females than males, and clonal diversity was possibly underestimated. In the spike-specific TCR repertoire, nearly half reportedly target unmutated variant regions.

The source of this sequence is an adult who had recovered from COVID-19. This material consisted of peripheral blood, taken after recovery from COVID-19.

DNA for the CDR3: TGTGCCATCAGTGAGATTGCGGGACGCACAGATACGCAGTATTTT. This sequence encodes CAISEIAGRTDTQYF. V is TRBV10-3 and J is TRBJ2-3; the D gene is possibly TRBD2 (6 bases). With 2 bases removed from V and 1 base from J, the gap between germline ends came to 10 bases. This CDR3 contains 15 residues. Germline lookup yields CDR1 ENHRY and CDR2 SYGVKD.